A selection of T cell receptor beta chains follows, all from one sample in a study of multiple sclerosis patients with progressive multifocal leukoencephalopathy. Repertoires were generated with immunoSEQ multiplex PCR, while TCRdb's copy carries only in-frame clones and drops some. The sample includes about 31,000 clones, approximately 90% of them seen just once. The sequencing here drew on PBMCs, taken from a patient treated with natalizumab. These receptors came from a woman in her forties with progressive multifocal leukoencephalopathy. CDR3s include the opening cysteine and the closing phenylalanine or tryptophan. The D gene is left open where the match is weak. Some rows mark clone size as missing; the rest say once, few, many or name a class of expanded clone.

clone_size d_call j_call v_call cdr3_aa cdr3_nt
few . TRBJ2-5 TRBV9 CASSASHTPAAQETQYF TGTGCCAGCAGCGCCTCTCATACCCCGGCGGCCCAAGAGACCCAGTACTTC
once TRBD1 TRBJ2-7 TRBV7-2 CASSPSRDRGAREQYF TGTGCCAGCAGCCCCAGTAGGGACAGGGGCGCAAGGGAGCAGTACTTC
. . TRBJ2-5 TRBV6-5 CASSYWRVYQYF TGTGCCAGCAGTTACTGGCGGGTGTACCAGTACTTC
. . TRBJ1-5 TRBV27 CASSLDNSNQPQHF TGTGCCAGCAGTTTAGATAATAGCAATCAGCCCCAGCATTTT
. . TRBJ1-1 TRBV7-2 CASRKGGHTNTEAFF TGTGCCAGCAGGAAAGGCGGCCACACGAACACTGAAGCTTTCTTT
. . TRBJ2-2 TRBV7-2 CASSSGTVNTGELFF TGTGCCAGCAGCTCCGGGACGGTAAACACCGGGGAGCTGTTTTTT
. . TRBJ2-7 TRBV7-2 CASSPTGSPYEQYF TGTGCCAGCAGCCCCACGGGTTCCCCCTACGAGCAGTACTTC
. . TRBJ1-5 TRBV19 CASSASNQPQHF TGTGCCAGTAGTGCTAGCAATCAGCCCCAGCATTTT
. TRBD1 TRBJ2-5 TRBV2 CASKLRGHEETQYF TGTGCCAGCAAACTCAGGGGGCACGAAGAGACCCAGTACTTC
once TRBD1 TRBJ2-1 TRBV27 CASSFGQGGGEQFF TGTGCCAGCAGTTTCGGACAGGGCGGAGGTGAGCAGTTCTTC
. TRBD2 TRBJ2-7 TRBV27 CASRRGSGTYEQYF TGTGCCAGCCGGCGGGGTAGCGGGACCTACGAGCAGTACTTC
. . TRBJ1-5 TRBV4-3 CASSQDSNSNQPQHF TGCGCCAGCAGCCAAGATTCGAATAGCAATCAGCCCCAGCATTTT
. . TRBJ2-7 TRBV18 CASSPGTAREQYF TGTGCCAGCTCACCCGGCACAGCGCGCGAGCAGTACTTC
once . TRBJ2-5 TRBV5-1 CASSLAQGRFGETQYF TGCGCCAGCAGCTTGGCCCAGGGGAGGTTCGGGGAGACCCAGTACTTC
. . TRBJ2-7 TRBV21-1 CASGTEQYF TGTGCCAGCGGTACCGAGCAGTACTTC
. . TRBJ1-2 TRBV19 CATRGVMGDGYTF TGTGCCACCCGCGGGGTCATGGGCGATGGCTACACCTTC
. . TRBJ2-3 TRBV5-1 CASSFGGPTDTQYF TGCGCCAGCAGCTTCGGGGGACCCACAGATACGCAGTATTTT
. . TRBJ2-3 TRBV2 CASSENPGVADTQYF TGTGCCAGCAGTGAAAACCCCGGCGTCGCAGATACGCAGTATTTT
. . TRBJ2-7 TRBV7-9 CASSLWGHEQYF TGTGCCAGCAGCTTATGGGGACACGAGCAGTACTTC
. . TRBJ1-1 TRBV18 CASSPSGQGMNTEAFF TGTGCCAGCTCACCCTCGGGGCAGGGCATGAACACTGAAGCTTTCTTT
. TRBD2 TRBJ2-1 TRBV7-2 CASSTSVAGLYNEQFF TGTGCCAGCAGTACATCGGTAGCGGGCTTATACAATGAGCAGTTCTTC
. . TRBJ2-5 TRBV7-6 CASSLSGGQLQETQYF TGTGCCAGCAGCTTATCCGGGGGTCAACTCCAAGAGACCCAGTACTTC
. TRBD1 TRBJ2-2 TRBV5-1 CASSSGQVNTGELFF TGCGCCAGCAGCTCCGGACAGGTCAACACCGGGGAGCTGTTTTTT
. TRBD1 TRBJ2-1 TRBV11-2 CASSLAVSGQFYNEQFF TGTGCCAGCAGCTTAGCTGTTTCGGGACAGTTCTACAATGAGCAGTTCTTC
once . TRBJ1-1 TRBV4-3 CASSQWVGDINTEAFF TGCGCCAGCAGCCAATGGGTTGGAGATATTAACACTGAAGCTTTCTTT
. . TRBJ2-5 TRBV11-2 CASSFGEQYF TGTGCCAGCAGCTTCGGTGAGCAGTACTTC
. TRBD2 TRBJ2-7 TRBV7-2 CASSPTSGAYEQYF TGTGCCAGCAGCCCGACTAGCGGTGCCTACGAGCAGTACTTC
. . TRBJ1-4 TRBV7-2 CASSYPGNEKLFF TGTGCCAGCAGCTACCCGGGAAATGAAAAACTGTTTTTT
once TRBD2 TRBJ2-7 TRBV9 CASSVGLGLAGGSEQYF TGTGCCAGCAGCGTAGGCTTGGGGCTAGCGGGAGGGAGTGAGCAGTACTTC
. TRBD1 TRBJ1-5 TRBV5-1 CASSLGTGRNQPQHF TGCGCCAGCAGCTTGGGGACAGGGCGCAATCAGCCCCAGCATTTT
once TRBD1 TRBJ1-1 TRBV6-6 CASSRRQGLGTEAFF TGTGCCAGCAGCCGCCGACAGGGATTGGGCACTGAAGCTTTCTTT
. . TRBJ1-2 TRBV5-1 CASSLETGRAGGYTF TGCGCCAGCAGCCTAGAAACGGGACGGGCGGGTGGCTACACCTTC